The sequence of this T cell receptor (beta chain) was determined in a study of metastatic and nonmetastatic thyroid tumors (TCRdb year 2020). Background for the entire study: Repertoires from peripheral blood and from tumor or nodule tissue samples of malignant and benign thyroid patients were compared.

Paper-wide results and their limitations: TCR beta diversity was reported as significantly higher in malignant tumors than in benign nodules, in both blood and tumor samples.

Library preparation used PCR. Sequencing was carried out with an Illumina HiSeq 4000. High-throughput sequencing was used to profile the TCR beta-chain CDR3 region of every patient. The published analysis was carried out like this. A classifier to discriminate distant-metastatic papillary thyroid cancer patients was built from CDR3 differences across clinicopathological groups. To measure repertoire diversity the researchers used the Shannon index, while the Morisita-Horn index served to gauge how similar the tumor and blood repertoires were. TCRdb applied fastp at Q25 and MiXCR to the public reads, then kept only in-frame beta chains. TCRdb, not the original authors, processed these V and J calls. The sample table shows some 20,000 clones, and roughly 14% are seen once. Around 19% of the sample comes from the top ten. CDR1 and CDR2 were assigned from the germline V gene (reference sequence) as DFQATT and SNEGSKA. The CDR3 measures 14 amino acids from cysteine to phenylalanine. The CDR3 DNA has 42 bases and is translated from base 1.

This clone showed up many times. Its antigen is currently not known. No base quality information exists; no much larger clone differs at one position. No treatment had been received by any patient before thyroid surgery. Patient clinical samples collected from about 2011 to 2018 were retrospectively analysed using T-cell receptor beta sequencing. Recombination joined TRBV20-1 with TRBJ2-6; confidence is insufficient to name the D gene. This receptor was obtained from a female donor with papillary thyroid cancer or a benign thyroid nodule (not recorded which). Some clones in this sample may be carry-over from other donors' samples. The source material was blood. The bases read TGCAGCTCTTCGAAGGACTCTGGGGCCAACGTCCTGACTTTC. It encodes CSSSKDSGANVLTF.